Sequencing of this TCR beta chain was carried out in a study of blood T cell repertoires in COVID-19. Study background: Italy, Spain and the United States were the sources of the convalescent and acute COVID-19 samples. Nucleic acid was either cDNA or gDNA, and it came from T cells, B-cell-depleted T cells, or PBMCs.

As processed by the authors: Cell counts per sample came from amplifying reference gene primers. TCRdb keeps only in-frame clones here, not all; method: immunoSEQ multiplex PCR. V and J calls and clone size are copied from that table; D and trimming were computed from the DNA. There are about 130,000 clones in the sample; more than 80% occur only once, and 4.3% lies in the top ten. The CDR3 extends over 14 amino acids. Germline lookup yields CDR1 SGHAT and CDR2 FQNNGV. V was clipped by 1 base and J by 2 bases, with 6 bases between them. This receptor was identified in a human donor in a cohort sampled during active COVID-19. This chain uses TRBV11-2 with TRBJ1-3, with D hard to call. The sample comprised peripheral blood. This CDR3 reads CASSLGAAGNTIYF. The CDR3 coding sequence is TGTGCCAGCAGCTTAGGGGCAGCTGGAAACACCATATATTTT.